Included here is one T cell receptor (beta chain) sequence, with context. Its antigen is not known. Amplification of TCR beta CDR3 regions used RNA as the template. TCR CDR3 regions were first amplified by RT-PCR with HTBI primers. One entry per CDR3 protein, called by TCRdb with MiXCR from the multiplex PCR reads. The sample includes about 420,000 distinct CDR3 sequences, more than 15% of them seen just once. This sample is drawn from a study of T cells in Graves' hyperthyroidism and ophthalmopathy. The V gene's germline CDR1 is LGHDT and CDR2 YNNKEL (reference sequence). This CDR3 region has 15 residues. The V gene end was trimmed by 4 bases and the J gene end by 4 bases; junction bases not matched to a gene: 6. Across 18 months, stable Graves' hyperthyroidism was marked by no progression to ophthalmopathy. Each diagnosis drew on symptoms, thyroxine, TRAb, thyroid ultrasound and orbital computed tomography findings.

Study results and limitations: Appearing also in blood were most of the thyroid clonotypes expanded above 0.001.

This chain joins TRBV3-1 and TRBJ2-1, with 8 bases lining up with TRBD2. Sequencing was performed on blood. The sequence came from a woman in her late teens or twenties with Graves' hyperthyroidism. Here the CDR3 DNA reads TGTGCCAGCAGCCGCGCGGGGGGAGCTTACAATGAGCAGTTCTTC. As protein: CASSRAGGAYNEQFF.